The TCR beta chain under discussion was sequenced for a study of blood T cell repertoires in COVID-19. Study details: The United States, Italy and Spain provided the acute and convalescent COVID-19 samples.

The authors' processing: Amplification with reference gene primers provided the estimates of nucleated cell counts. Using immunoSEQ multiplex PCR, the repertoire was profiled, and TCRdb retains in-frame clones only, with some absent. That table gives V, J and clone size, and the DNA gave D and trimming. Of around 90,000 clones listed, 80% to 95% are singletons. The V end was cut by 4 bases, the J end by 2 bases, with 5 bases between. The germline V gene encodes CDR1 SGHNT and CDR2 YENEEA. This CDR3 is built from 12 residues. J is TRBJ2-5 and V is TRBV11-3; D gene uncertain. Sequenced material: peripheral blood. This receptor was obtained from a woman aged 55-69 years with active COVID-19. The CDR3 protein is CASSSNQETQYF. CDR3 nucleotide sequence: TGTGCCAGCAGCTCAAATCAAGAGACCCAGTACTTC.